This T cell receptor (beta chain) emerged from a study of T cells in Graves' hyperthyroidism and ophthalmopathy (dated by TCRdb to the late 2010s). Regarding the research as a whole: To identify TCR V-J signatures that set the groups apart, the researchers used a discovery cohort of 100 patients, made up of roughly 45 with Graves' ophthalmopathy and some 60 with stable Graves' hyperthyroidism. An independent validation cohort of around 19 hyperthyroidism patients and 17 patients who later progressed to ophthalmopathy tested prospective prediction of ophthalmopathy. The paper reports TCR Vbeta CDR3 sequencing of some 140 peripheral blood samples: under 45 ophthalmopathy, approximately 74 hyperthyroidism and 17 progressor patients. For training and testing, the 100 or so patients in the discovery cohort were randomly divided in a 7:3 ratio. After sampling, hyperthyroidism patients received methimazole starting at 30 mg daily, and ophthalmopathy patients received high-dose intravenous methylprednisolone. The study also compared thyroid tissue and blood T-cell repertoires from five or six Graves' hyperthyroidism patients. What the work shows at the level of the full study, not this receptor alone: Most expanded thyroid clonotypes (frequency above 0.001) were also found in blood, which suggests that blood repertoires may mirror thyroid immune responses. During validation, the model predicted progression to ophthalmopathy a median of around 6 months ahead of onset, with 60% to 71% sensitivity and 72.22% specificity. In cross-validation, a model built on a 13 V-J signature told ophthalmopathy apart from stable hyperthyroidism with under 90% sensitivity and about 81% specificity, and in testing the same model reached 80%/75%. No statistical method was used to fix the sample size in advance, and group allocation was not hidden from the investigators.

The sample holds many counts of this clonotype. No cognate antigen has been identified for it. No base quality information exists; no much larger clone differs at one position. Inclusive of the bounding cysteine and phenylalanine, the CDR3 is 17 residues long. Only the CDR3 portion is preserved as DNA: 51 bases, with reading frame beginning at the first base. Clipping removes 3 bases from V and 5 bases from J, with 13 as the unmatched junction base count. Reading the germline V gene gives CDR1 SGHDT and CDR2 YYEEEE. Exclusion was applied to patients with uncontrolled infections, other autoimmune diseases, pregnancy or lactation. Diagnoses were based on clinical symptoms, serum thyroxine and TRAb, thyroid ultrasound and orbital computed tomography. Total RNA was extracted with Trizol reagent, and quality was checked on an Agilent 2100 Bioanalyzer. The TCR beta CDR3 regions were amplified from RNA transcripts. The first round of RT-PCR for the TCR CDR3 was performed with the HTBI primer set and the Qiagen OneStep RT-PCR kit. Libraries were constructed in a second round of multiplex PCR, after which size selection and purification were performed. Paired-end sequencing of the libraries was performed with 100 bp reads on an Illumina HiSeq2000. In the paper's pipeline: SOAPnuke was used to process the raw data, throwing out any read that contained adapters or uncalled bases, had a mean Phred below 15, or lacked an exact constant-primer or identifier match. COPE v1.2.5 was used to merge high-quality paired reads, and clonotypes were defined as unique nucleotide sequences. MiTCR v1.1 was used to align the clonotypes against IMGT TRBV, TRBD and TRBJ reference segments. The analysis was restricted to V-J combinations with a frequency above 0.0001, which together covered 98% to 99.2% of the repertoires. A TCS score was defined as the ratio of F50 (clonal expansion) to E x V (chaos), with BLOSUM62-based TCRdist applied between CDR3 peptides within each V-J. Welch's t-statistics and random forest reduced fewer than 550 V-J features to 10 to 15, which were used in a naive Bayes classifier (R e1071). The similarity between thyroid and blood repertoires was quantified using the Morisita-Horn index. TCRdb reran the public reads through fastp at Q25 and MiXCR, keeping productive beta chains. Each entry is one CDR3 protein sequence, shown with its most common DNA and genes. TCRdb assigned the V and J calls; the authors' analysis was not used. This sample is represented by more than 500,000 distinct CDR3 sequences; about half of them were singletons. The biggest ten clones account for 15% to 20% of the sample.

The sample consisted of peripheral blood or thyroid tissue (not recorded which). The clonotype comes from an adult woman with Graves' disease, either hyperthyroidism or ophthalmopathy (not recorded which). Recombination joined TRBV5-6 with TRBJ2-2; a stretch of 7 junction bases matches TRBD1. The CDR3 protein sequence reads: CASSSVGTALSTGELFF. The DNA sequence is given as TGTGCCAGCAGCTCGGTGGGGACAGCCCTCTCAACCGGGGAGCTGTTTTTT. With all but the CDR3 taken from the reference TRBV5-6 and TRBJ2-2 genes, the full variable domain is: DAGVTQSPTHLIKTRGQQVTLRCSPKSGHDTVSWYQQALGQGPQFIFQYYEEEERQRGNFPDRFSGHQFPNYSSELNVNALLLGDSALYLCASSSVGTALSTGELFFGEGSRLTVL.